Listed below are T cell receptor beta chains from one sample, sequenced in a study of blood T cells in healthy people across ages. TCRdb re-analysed the 5' RACE reads in MiXCR, keeping a single row per CDR3 protein. Among about 1.8 million distinct CDR3 sequences listed, about 50% were seen once. The sequencing sample was made of blood. Source of these receptors: a woman between 40 and 50 years old in good health. CDR3s include the opening cysteine and the closing phenylalanine or tryptophan. A D gene is named only where the DNA matches it firmly. Size tells how often a clone was seen (once, few, many) or the class of an expanded clone, and some rows leave it out.

V: TRBV15
D: TRBD2
J: TRBJ2-5
size: .
DNA: TGTGCCACCAGCAGAGACCCTAGCGGGGGATGGGAGACCCAGTACTTT
CDR3: CATSRDPSGGWETQYF

V: TRBV15
D: .
J: TRBJ1-2
size: .
DNA: TGTGCCACCAGCAGAGACCTCTCCCACACTAACTATGGCTGCACCTTC
CDR3: CATSRDLSHTNYGCTF

V: TRBV5-1
D: TRBD2
J: TRBJ2-7
size: .
DNA: TGCGCCAGCAGCTTTCGACTAGCGGGGGGGGCGACCTACGAGCAGTACTTC
CDR3: CASSFRLAGGATYEQYF

V: TRBV19
D: .
J: TRBJ2-7
size: .
DNA: TGTGCCAGTAGTTCCCTGGGAGGTTTCTACGAGCAGTACTTC
CDR3: CASSSLGGFYEQYF

V: TRBV6-5
D: .
J: TRBJ1-2
size: .
DNA: TGTGCCACCTACTCAACAGGGTCCTATGGCTACACCTTC
CDR3: CATYSTGSYGYTF

V: TRBV4-3
D: .
J: TRBJ1-1
size: .
DNA: TGCGCCAGCAGCCCAGGGGTTCTGAGGGGGACTGAAGCTTTCTTT
CDR3: CASSPGVLRGTEAFF

V: TRBV2
D: .
J: TRBJ2-5
size: few
DNA: TGTGCCAGCAGTGAATTACCGGGGGAGACCCAGTACTTC
CDR3: CASSELPGETQYF

V: TRBV7-2
D: TRBD1
J: TRBJ2-4
size: .
DNA: TGTGCCAGCAAACAGGACAGGGACGCCAAAAACATTCAGTACTTC
CDR3: CASKQDRDAKNIQYF

V: TRBV29-1
D: TRBD1
J: TRBJ1-2
size: .
DNA: TGCAGCGTTGAAGCACCGGGACAGAAGAACTATGGCTACACCTTC
CDR3: CSVEAPGQKNYGYTF

V: TRBV7-7
D: .
J: TRBJ1-6
size: .
DNA: TGTGCTGTTCGGGCAGGGAATAATTCACCCCTCCACTTT
CDR3: CAVRAGNNSPLHF

V: TRBV7-2
D: .
J: TRBJ1-1
size: few
DNA: TGTGCCAGCAGCTTAGCGCAAGCGAACACTGAAGCTTTCTTT
CDR3: CASSLAQANTEAFF

V: TRBV7-7
D: TRBD2
J: TRBJ2-7
size: few
DNA: TGTGCTAGCAGCCGAAGCGGGACCTCCTACGAGCAGTACTTC
CDR3: CASSRSGTSYEQYF

V: TRBV7-8
D: .
J: TRBJ2-3
size: .
DNA: TGTGCCAGCAGCTTAGTCGGTGCGGGGAGAGATACGCAGTATTTT
CDR3: CASSLVGAGRDTQYF

V: TRBV7-9
D: .
J: TRBJ1-4
size: .
DNA: TGTGCCAGCAGCTTATCCAGTGAGGAAAAACTGTTTTTT
CDR3: CASSLSSEEKLFF

V: TRBV9
D: .
J: TRBJ2-1
size: .
DNA: TGTGCCGGCAGCGAGGGGCCGAACTACAATAAGCAGTTCTTC
CDR3: CAGSEGPNYNKQFF

V: TRBV7-2
D: .
J: TRBJ2-7
size: .
DNA: TGTGCCAGCAGCTTAGATGCTCAGGGGCGCGAGCAGTACTTC
CDR3: CASSLDAQGREQYF

V: TRBV11-3
D: .
J: TRBJ2-2
size: .
DNA: TGTGCCAGCAGCTTAGGGTGGGCAAACACCGGGGAGCTGTTTTTT
CDR3: CASSLGWANTGELFF

V: TRBV4-3
D: .
J: TRBJ1-2
size: .
DNA: TGCGCCAGCAGCCAAGGACCCCCGGGGGGCTACACCTTC
CDR3: CASSQGPPGGYTF

V: TRBV20-1
D: .
J: TRBJ1-2
size: .
DNA: TGCAGTGCTAGAGGTTCCCAAGGGAGGGCGGTTGATTATGGCTACACCTTC
CDR3: CSARGSQGRAVDYGYTF

V: TRBV6-2/TRBV6-3
D: TRBD1
J: TRBJ2-5
size: .
DNA: TGTGCCAGCAGGAAGCCCGACAGGGGATTGGTGGAGACCCAGTACTTC
CDR3: CASRKPDRGLVETQYF

V: TRBV7-8
D: .
J: TRBJ2-6
size: .
DNA: TGTGCCAGCAGAACCCTTATCTCTGGGGCCAACGTCCTGATTTTC
CDR3: CASRTLISGANVLIF

V: TRBV19
D: .
J: TRBJ1-5
size: .
DNA: TGTGCCAGTAGTATAGATCAGGGCGGCAATCAGCCCCAGCATTTT
CDR3: CASSIDQGGNQPQHF

V: TRBV20-1
D: TRBD1
J: TRBJ1-2
size: once
DNA: TGCAGTGCCAAATTCCGGGACAGGGGGCACGAGTACTATGGCTACACCTTC
CDR3: CSAKFRDRGHEYYGYTF

V: TRBV10-3
D: .
J: TRBJ2-5
size: .
DNA: TGTGCCATCAGTGAGGGTTGTCAGTTCGACCGGGAGACCCAGTACTTC
CDR3: CAISEGCQFDRETQYF

V: TRBV29-1
D: .
J: TRBJ2-5
size: once
DNA: TGCAGCGTTGGACGGCCCAACCAAGAGACCCTTTACTTC
CDR3: CSVGRPNQETLYF

V: TRBV25-1
D: .
J: TRBJ1-5
size: .
DNA: TGTGCCAGCAGTGAGGTGTTTAGCAATCAGCCCCAGCATTTT
CDR3: CASSEVFSNQPQHF

V: TRBV20-1
D: TRBD1
J: TRBJ1-2
size: once
DNA: TGCAGTGCCAGCTCCGGGACAGGGATTAACTATGGCTACACCTTC
CDR3: CSASSGTGINYGYTF

V: TRBV27
D: TRBD1
J: TRBJ2-7
size: .
DNA: TGTGCCAGCAGTTTTCAGGGACAGGGAGCCTACGAGCAGTACTTC
CDR3: CASSFQGQGAYEQYF

V: TRBV7-9
D: .
J: TRBJ2-7
size: .
DNA: TGTGCCAGCAGCTTAAATCAGGTTTACGAGCAGTACTTC
CDR3: CASSLNQVYEQYF

V: TRBV6-1
D: .
J: TRBJ1-5
size: .
DNA: TGTGCCAGCAGTGGCCAGGCCTATAGCAATCAGCCCCAGCATTTT
CDR3: CASSGQAYSNQPQHF

V: TRBV7-2
D: TRBD1
J: TRBJ1-5
size: .
DNA: TGTGCCAGCAGCAAGGACAGGGGTAGAAATCAGCCCCAGCATTTT
CDR3: CASSKDRGRNQPQHF

V: TRBV6-2/TRBV6-3
D: TRBD2
J: TRBJ2-1
size: .
DNA: TGTGCCAGCAGATCCGGACTAGCGGGGGGGAAAAGGAATGAGCAGTTCTTC
CDR3: CASRSGLAGGKRNEQFF

V: TRBV5-1
D: TRBD2
J: TRBJ2-7
size: .
DNA: TGCGCCAGCAGCTGGGCGCCGGGAGGTACATCCGAGCAGTACTTC
CDR3: CASSWAPGGTSEQYF

V: TRBV28
D: .
J: TRBJ1-2
size: .
DNA: TGTGCCAGCAATAAATTCCTCCACCATGGCTACACCTTC
CDR3: CASNKFLHHGYTF

V: TRBV10-3
D: .
J: TRBJ2-6
size: .
DNA: TGTGCCATCAGTGAGTCGGACGGGTCTGGGGCCAACGTCCTGACTTTC
CDR3: CAISESDGSGANVLTF

V: TRBV5-1
D: .
J: TRBJ1-2
size: .
DNA: TGCGCCAGCAGCCTAACTTCCCTCTCTAGCTACACCTTC
CDR3: CASSLTSLSSYTF

V: TRBV20-1
D: .
J: TRBJ2-7
size: .
DNA: TGCAGTGTTCTAGTGTACAATGAGCAGTACTTC
CDR3: CSVLVYNEQYF

V: TRBV4-1
D: .
J: TRBJ1-6
size: .
DNA: TGCGCCAGCAGAAGGACAACGGGCAGTCCCCTCCACTTT
CDR3: CASRRTTGSPLHF

V: TRBV7-3
D: TRBD1
J: TRBJ1-1
size: .
DNA: TGTGCCAGCAGCAAAGAGGGACAGTTGAACACTGAAGCTTTCTTT
CDR3: CASSKEGQLNTEAFF

V: TRBV12-3/TRBV12-4
D: TRBD1
J: TRBJ2-5
size: .
DNA: TGTGCCAGCAGTCCGGGACAGGGAAGGGTAGAGACCCAGTACTTC
CDR3: CASSPGQGRVETQYF

V: TRBV20-1
D: .
J: TRBJ2-7
size: .
DNA: TGCAGTGCTGAGGGACTTCGCGCCGAGCAGTACTTC
CDR3: CSAEGLRAEQYF

V: TRBV7-2
D: .
J: TRBJ2-1
size: .
DNA: TGTGCCAGCAGCCTTCAGCCACCCAGCTCCTACAATGAGCAGTTCTTC
CDR3: CASSLQPPSSYNEQFF

V: TRBV20-1
D: TRBD2
J: TRBJ2-3
size: once
DNA: TGCAGTGCCGGACTAGTAAGCACAGATACGCAGTATTTT
CDR3: CSAGLVSTDTQYF

V: TRBV1
D: .
J: TRBJ2-7
size: .
DNA: TGCACCAGCAGCCTATACGAGCAGTACTTC
CDR3: CTSSLYEQYF

V: TRBV7-8
D: .
J: TRBJ2-6
size: few
DNA: TGTGCCAGCAGCACCAAAACCGGGACTGATCGCTCTGGGGCCAACGTCCTGACTTTC
CDR3: CASSTKTGTDRSGANVLTF

V: TRBV7-2
D: .
J: TRBJ1-6
size: .
DNA: TGTGCCAGCAGCAGGACCCGGGTAAATTCACCCCTCCACTTT
CDR3: CASSRTRVNSPLHF

V: TRBV7-2
D: TRBD1
J: TRBJ2-3
size: few
DNA: TGTGCCAGCAGCTCTTCAGACAGGGCAGATACGCAGTATTTT
CDR3: CASSSSDRADTQYF

V: TRBV29-1
D: .
J: TRBJ1-2
size: once
DNA: TGCAGCGTTGACCCTCAGGAAGGGCATGGCTACACCTTC
CDR3: CSVDPQEGHGYTF

V: TRBV4-2
D: .
J: TRBJ2-5
size: .
DNA: TGTGCCAGCAGCCAAGAAAGGGGTGGATGGGAGCAGTACTTC
CDR3: CASSQERGGWEQYF

V: TRBV12-3/TRBV12-4
D: .
J: TRBJ1-5
size: few
DNA: TGTGCCAGCAGTTTACTGAGAAATCAGCCCCAGCATTTT
CDR3: CASSLLRNQPQHF

V: TRBV29-1
D: .
J: TRBJ1-1
size: .
DNA: TGCAGCGTTGAAAGGGAATCAGGGGACACTGAAGCTTTCTTT
CDR3: CSVERESGDTEAFF

V: TRBV4-2
D: .
J: TRBJ1-6
size: .
DNA: TGTGCCAGCAGCCAAGAAAGGGGGGGGAATTCACCCCTCCACTTT
CDR3: CASSQERGGNSPLHF

V: TRBV7-9
D: .
J: TRBJ1-2
size: .
DNA: TGTGCCAGCAGCCCTCCCGGGCCCACCAATGGCTACACCTTC
CDR3: CASSPPGPTNGYTF

V: TRBV10-3
D: .
J: TRBJ1-2
size: .
DNA: TGTGCCATCAAGGGGAGAGACTATGGCTACACCTTC
CDR3: CAIKGRDYGYTF

V: TRBV20-1
D: .
J: TRBJ2-4
size: .
DNA: TGCAGCGCTAGTGTAAACAGGGTCGTAACCAAAAACATTCAGTACTTC
CDR3: CSASVNRVVTKNIQYF

V: TRBV6-2/TRBV6-3
D: TRBD2
J: TRBJ2-7
size: few
DNA: TGTGCCAGCAGTTACTCAAGTACGGGGGGCGAGCAGTACTTC
CDR3: CASSYSSTGGEQYF

V: TRBV5-1
D: TRBD2
J: TRBJ2-1
size: .
DNA: TGCGCCAGCAGCTTGTTGCGGGGGGGCGTTGAGCAGTTCTTC
CDR3: CASSLLRGGVEQFF